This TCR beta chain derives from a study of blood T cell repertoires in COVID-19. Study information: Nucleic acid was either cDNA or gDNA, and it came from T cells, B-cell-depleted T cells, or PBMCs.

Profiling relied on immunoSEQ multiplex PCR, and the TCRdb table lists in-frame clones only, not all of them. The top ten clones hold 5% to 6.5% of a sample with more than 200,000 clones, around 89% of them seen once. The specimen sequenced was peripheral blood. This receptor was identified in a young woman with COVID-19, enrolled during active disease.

In DNA form, the CDR3 reads TGTGCCAGTAGTGCAAAGTCCGGGACATTTGAAGCTTTCTTT. This translates into CASSAKSGTFEAFF. The V gene is TRBV19, the J gene TRBJ1-1; a weak D match, TRBD1 (6 bases). V gave up 5 bases and J gave up 7 bases, with 17 bases separating them. Germline V CDR1 and CDR2: LNHDA, SQIVND (reference sequence). The CDR3 runs 14 residues. The full variable domain, completed using reference TRBV19 and TRBJ1-1, is DGGITQSPKYLFRKEGQNVTLSCEQNLNHDAMYWYRQDPGQGLRLIYYSQIVNDFQKGDIAEGYSVSREKKESFPLTVTSAQKNPTAFYLCASSAKSGTFEAFFGQGTRLTVV.